The 21 T cell receptor beta chains reported below all come from one sample, sequenced in a study of blood T cell repertoires in COVID-19. Method: immunoSEQ multiplex PCR; TCRdb's copy keeps in-frame clones and lacks some. This sample has under 20,000 clones, with approximately 89% found just once. Material: peripheral blood. The receptors shown here come from a human donor in a cohort sampled during active COVID-19.

The V and J genes are TRBV6-4 and TRBJ2-7, with TRBD1 as a possible D gene (6 bases). CDR1 is MRHNA and CDR2 is SNTAGT in the germline V gene. V was pared by 6 bases and J by 6 bases, with 15 bases between. The CDR3 runs to 13 residues. The CDR3: CASSKTGSGEQYF. The DNA for the CDR3 is TGTGCCAGCAGCAAAACAGGGTCCGGCGAGCAGTACTTC.

The rearrangement links TRBV19 to TRBJ1-1; D perhaps matches TRBD1 (6 bases). Trimming took 5 bases from V and 5 from J, leaving 18 bases between them. There are 15 residues in the CDR3. The germline gives CDR1 LNHDA, CDR2 SQIVND (reference sequence). The CDR3 protein is CASSPVVGGRTEAFF. The CDR3 coding sequence is TGTGCCAGTAGTCCGGTCGTAGGGGGTAGGACTGAAGCTTTCTTT.

J is TRBJ1-1 and V is TRBV2; D is uncertain. There are 16 residues in the CDR3. Trimming stripped 0 bases from V and 5 bases from J, with 16 bases between. The V gene's germline CDR1 is SNHLY and CDR2 FYNNEI. The CDR3 reads CASSEALLGSGTEAFF. In DNA, the CDR3 is TGTGCCAGCAGTGAAGCGCTTCTAGGCTCGGGGACTGAAGCTTTCTTT.

The chain has TRBV6-4 and TRBJ2-2; D is possibly TRBD2 (5 bases). The CDR3 runs to 14 residues. Trimming shortened V by 6 bases and J by 2 bases, and 10 bases separated the two germline ends. The germline V gene has CDR1 MRHNA and CDR2 SNTAGT. The CDR3 reads CASRASGNTGELFF. CDR3 bases: TGTGCCAGCAGAGCCAGCGGTAACACCGGGGAGCTGTTTTTT.

This clone occurred once. This chain connects TRBV7-2 to TRBJ2-2; D possibly corresponds to TRBD2 (5 bases). Per germline, CDR1 SGHTA and CDR2 FQGNSA. V was shortened by 2 bases and J by 1 base, with 14 bases between the two germline ends. The length of the CDR3 is 17 residues. CDR3 protein: CASSLKYTSGNTGELFF. For the CDR3, the DNA is TGTGCCAGCAGCTTAAAATATACGAGCGGGAACACCGGGGAGCTGTTTTTT. Complete variable domain (other parts from reference TRBV7-2 and TRBJ2-2): GAGVSQSPSNKVTEKGKDVELRCDPISGHTALYWYRQSLGQGLEFLIYFQGNSAPDKSGLPSDRFSAERTGGSVSTLTIQRTQQEDSAVYLCASSLKYTSGNTGELFFGEGSRLTVL.

The gene calls are TRBV28 and TRBJ2-2; a weak D match, TRBD1 (6 bases). This CDR3 contains 15 residues. Germline assignment: CDR1 MDHEN and CDR2 SYDVKM. The V gene lost 3 bases and the J gene lost 4 bases, with 12 bases spanning the gap. CDR3 bases: TGTGCCAGCAGTTTTGGACAGCCCATCACCGGGGAGCTGTTTTTT. It encodes CASSFGQPITGELFF.

The chain uses TRBV5-4 and TRBJ2-7; 7 bases are a match to TRBD1. V trimming: 4 bases; J trimming: 4 bases; junction bases outside the gene matches: 5. The CDR3 contains 13 residues. From germline, CDR1 is SGHNT and CDR2 YYREEE (reference sequence). In DNA, the CDR3 is TGTGCCAGCAGCCCGACAGGGTTTTACGAGCAGTACTTC. Its translation: CASSPTGFYEQYF.

The J gene is TRBJ1-1, the V gene TRBV27; 7 bases line up with TRBD1. The CDR3 totals 13 residues. J lost 3 bases, V lost 8 bases, and 6 bases had no gene match. Germline loops: CDR1 MNHEY, CDR2 SMNVEV (reference sequence). The CDR3 is CASQTGFDTEAFF. The CDR3 bases are TGTGCCAGCCAGACAGGGTTCGACACTGAAGCTTTCTTT.

The V gene is TRBV2, the J gene TRBJ1-3; tentatively, D is TRBD1 (5 bases). Germline-derived CDR1 and CDR2 are SNHLY and FYNNEI. V shed 2 bases and J shed 2 bases, with 10 bases lying between them. The CDR3 length is 15 residues. CDR3 nucleotides: TGTGCCAGCAGTGAAACGGGGGTGGCTGGAAACACCATATATTTT. This gives the protein CASSETGVAGNTIYF.

This chain links TRBV27 with TRBJ2-7; D remains ambiguous. Germline CDR1 MNHEY, CDR2 SMNVEV (reference sequence). CDR3 length: 14 residues. The germline V and J ends were trimmed by 2 bases and 3 bases, with 11 bases remaining between them. The CDR3 DNA follows: TGTGCCAGCAGTTTAGGGCCCGACGGCTACGAGCAGTACTTC. It specifies CASSLGPDGYEQYF.

The genes are TRBV10-3 and TRBJ1-2, with D unresolved. Germline lookup yields CDR1 ENHRY and CDR2 SYGVKD. CDR3 length equals 14 residues. V lost 5 bases and J 0 bases, leaving 10 bases between the germline ends. CDR3 residues: CAISKKQTNYGYTF. The CDR3 DNA sequence: TGTGCCATCAGTAAAAAACAAACTAACTATGGCTACACCTTC.

The V gene is TRBV18, the J gene TRBJ2-1; 13 bases match TRBD2. The CDR3 covers 16 residues. Germline loops: CDR1 KGHSH, CDR2 LQKENI. V trimming: 1 base; J trimming: 8 bases; junction bases outside the gene matches: 5. CDR3 sequence: CASSPRTSGRSDEQFF. The CDR3 DNA reads TGTGCCAGCTCACCACGGACTAGCGGGAGAAGCGATGAGCAGTTCTTC.

The chain uses TRBV19 and TRBJ2-1, with D possibly being TRBD2 (7 bases). Germline CDR1 and CDR2: LNHDA and SQIVND (reference sequence). The CDR3 spans 14 residues. With 9 bases removed from V and 0 bases from J, the gap between germline ends came to 12 bases. DNA of the CDR3: TGTGCCAGCGAGGGGGGGAGCTCCTACAATGAGCAGTTCTTC. Its translation is CASEGGSSYNEQFF.

The J gene is TRBJ2-5, the V gene TRBV18, with D possibly matching TRBD1 (5 bases). CDR3 length: 16 amino acids. Looked up from germline, CDR1 is KGHSH and CDR2 is LQKENI. The V and J ends lost 4 bases and 1 base respectively, with 16 bases between them. CDR3 residues: CASSHLDTNLQETQYF. CDR3 nucleotides: TGTGCCAGCTCACACTTGGACACAAACCTCCAAGAGACCCAGTACTTC.

The chain couples TRBV9 to TRBJ2-5, with D perhaps TRBD1 (6 bases). Trimming shortened V by 1 base and J by 3 bases, and 13 bases separated the two germline ends. Germline V gene data show CDR1 as SGDLS and CDR2 as YYNGEE. The CDR3 covers 15 residues. This CDR3 reads CASSVTTGTEETQYF. CDR3 coding DNA: TGTGCCAGCAGCGTAACGACAGGTACCGAAGAGACCCAGTACTTC.

The sample holds one count of this clone. The gene calls are TRBV14 and TRBJ2-1, with D uncertain. Trimming took 0 bases from V and 9 from J, leaving 6 bases between them. Germline assignment: CDR1 SGHDN and CDR2 FVKESK. The CDR3 sequence is 12 residues long. CDR3 coding DNA: TGTGCCAGCAGCCAAGATCTTAGTGAGCAGTTCTTC. This translates into CASSQDLSEQFF.

The chain has TRBV9 and TRBJ2-1; TRBD2 matches 7 bases. CDR3 length equals 13 residues. Germline V gene data show CDR1 as SGDLS and CDR2 as YYNGEE. J lost 6 bases, V lost 3 bases, and 3 bases had no gene match. CDR3 nucleotide sequence: TGTGCCAGCAGCGCCACTAGCGTCAATGAGCAGTTCTTC. Protein sequence: CASSATSVNEQFF.

The CDR3 region is CSVEVAVAGSTDTQYF. As DNA, the CDR3 is TGCAGCGTTGAAGTGGCGGTAGCGGGAAGCACAGATACGCAGTATTTT. The rearrangement links TRBV29-1 to TRBJ2-3; 8 bases align to TRBD2. V gave up 1 base and J gave up 0 bases; unmatched junction bases: 6. Germline values: CDR1 SQVTM, CDR2 ANQGSEA. This CDR3 is 16 amino acids long.

The chain couples TRBV28 to TRBJ2-7, with 11 positions matching TRBD1. Germline trimming cut 5 bases from V and 1 base from J; bases unmatched to any gene: 4. This CDR3 has 15 residues. Germline assignment: CDR1 MDHEN and CDR2 SYDVKM. CDR3 loop: CASSGTGGRSYEQYF. CDR3 bases: TGTGCCAGCAGTGGGACAGGGGGTCGTTCCTACGAGCAGTACTTC.

The chain has TRBV19 and TRBJ2-7, with 11 bases matching TRBD2. Germline-derived CDR1 and CDR2 are LNHDA and SQIVND (reference sequence). The CDR3 covers 16 residues. J gave up 2 bases and V 5 bases, and 8 bases lay outside the gene matches. The CDR3 DNA reads TGTGCCAGTAGTGTTTCCGGGACTAGCGGCCCCTACGAGCAGTACTTC. It codes for CASSVSGTSGPYEQYF.

The chain uses TRBV9 and TRBJ2-1, with 10 nucleotides matching TRBD2. There are 15 residues in the CDR3. Germline CDR1 is SGDLS and CDR2 is YYNGEE. The ends lost 4 bases at V and 5 bases at J; junction bases unmatched: 6. This CDR3 reads CASSIGLAVNNEQFF. Written as DNA, the CDR3 is TGTGCCAGCAGCATCGGACTAGCGGTTAACAATGAGCAGTTCTTC.